This T cell receptor (beta chain) was obtained from a study of T cell repertoires in cytomegalovirus infection. Study-level information: An indication of both CMV infection and matching HLA type came from public TCR beta signatures.

TCRdb fed the reads into MiXCR, producing one record per CDR3 protein. The table lists 500,000 to 600,000 distinct CDR3 sequences, 16% of them singletons. Germline V lookup: CDR1 LGHDT, CDR2 YNNKEL (reference sequence). The ends were cut back, 3 bases at V and 0 bases at J, with 8 bases in the middle. CDR3 length: 14 residues. Sequencing input: CD8+ T cells from PBMCs. The sequence was collected from a human donor in good health (CMV status not recorded). Some clones in this sample may be carry-over from other donors' samples. V and J are TRBV3-1 and TRBJ1-1; D is uncertain. CDR3 in DNA: TGTGCCAGCAGCCACACATTGATGAACACTGAAGCTTTCTTT. Its protein product is CASSHTLMNTEAFF.